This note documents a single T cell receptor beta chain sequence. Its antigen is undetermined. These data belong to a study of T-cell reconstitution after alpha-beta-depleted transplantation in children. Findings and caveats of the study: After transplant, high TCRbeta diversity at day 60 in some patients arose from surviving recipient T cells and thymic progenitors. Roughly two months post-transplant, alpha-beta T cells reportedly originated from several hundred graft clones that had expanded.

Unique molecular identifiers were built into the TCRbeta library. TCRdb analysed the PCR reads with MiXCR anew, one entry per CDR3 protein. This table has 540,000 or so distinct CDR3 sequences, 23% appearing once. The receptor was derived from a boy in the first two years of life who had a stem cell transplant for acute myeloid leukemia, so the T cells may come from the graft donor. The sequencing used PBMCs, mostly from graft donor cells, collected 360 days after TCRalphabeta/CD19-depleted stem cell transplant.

The CDR3 DNA follows: TGTGCCAGCAGCTCAAGACGTGAGGAGACCCAGTACTTC. This encodes CASSSRREETQYF. The V and J genes are TRBV7-9 and TRBJ2-5; unclear D gene. The CDR3 covers 13 residues. V was trimmed by 4 bases and J by 5 bases, leaving 11 bases between them. Germline V gene lookup returns CDR1 SEHNR and CDR2 FQNEAQ (reference sequence).